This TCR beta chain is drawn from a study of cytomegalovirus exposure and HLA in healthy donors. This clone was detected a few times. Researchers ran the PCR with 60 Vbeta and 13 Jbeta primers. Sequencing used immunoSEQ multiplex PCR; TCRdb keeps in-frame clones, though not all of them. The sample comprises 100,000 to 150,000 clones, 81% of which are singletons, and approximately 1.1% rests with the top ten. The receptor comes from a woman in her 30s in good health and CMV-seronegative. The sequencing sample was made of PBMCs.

The CDR3 nucleotides read TGTGCCTGGAGCCCTACTCGGACTAGCGGGAGCTATGTTCGGCAGTTCTTC. This gives the protein CAWSPTRTSGSYVRQFF. The rearrangement uses TRBV30 and TRBJ2-1; 13 nucleotides agree with TRBD2. Germline V CDR1 and CDR2: GTSNPN, SVGIG (reference sequence). The J segment lost 12 bases and the V segment lost 3 bases, leaving 17 bases of the junction unmatched. This CDR3 region has 17 residues. Variable domain in full (rest from reference TRBV30 and TRBJ2-1): SQTIHQWPATLVQPVGSPLSLECTVEGTSNPNLYWYRQAAGRGLQLLFYSVGIGQISSEVPQNLSASRPQDRQFILSSKKLLLSDSGFYLCAWSPTRTSGSYVRQFFGPGTRLTVL.